This TCR beta chain was captured in a study of cytotoxic CD8 clonotypes in ibrutinib-treated CLL. Study-wide results and caveats: Sustained-remission and progressing patients had different sampling times. Public clonotypes showed up rarely, and on treatment they shrank or held steady. At baseline, clonality was higher than in age-matched healthy donors and correlated with CD8+ counts.

Sequenced by immunoSEQ multiplex PCR; TCRdb stores in-frame clones only, minus some. The repertoire holds tens of thousands of clones, roughly 83% seen once, with approximately 20% in the top ten. Remarks on this clone: Its matching antigen is unknown.

This CDR3 is 15 amino acids long. With 5 bases clipped from V and 1 base from J, the junction kept 1 base outside the gene matches. Germline values: CDR1 SGHAT, CDR2 FQNNGV. The sample here was PBMCs, taken after 24 months of ibrutinib treatment. The receptor was isolated from a human donor with chronic lymphocytic leukemia. The chain joins TRBV11-2 to TRBJ2-7, with TRBD2 matching over 14 bases. The CDR3 DNA follows: TGTGCCAGCAGCCGACTAGCGGGAGGGTCCTACGAGCAGTACTTC. As protein: CASSRLAGGSYEQYF.